These T cell receptor beta chains were read from a single sample in a study of blood T cell repertoires in COVID-19. Method: immunoSEQ multiplex PCR; TCRdb's copy keeps in-frame clones and lacks some. The table has some 290,000 clones, 88% seen once. The specimen was peripheral blood. Receptors originate from a woman younger than 45 with COVID-19, enrolled during active disease. CDR3s include the opening cysteine and the closing phenylalanine or tryptophan. D genes are given only for firm matches. The size field is filled for only some rows; it gives once, few, many or a size class.

D,size,V,J,CDR3,DNA
.,.,TRBV28,TRBJ2-7,CASSFGGLPAYEQYF,TGTGCCAGCAGTTTCGGGGGTCTACCCGCCTACGAGCAGTACTTC
.,.,TRBV6-4,TRBJ1-1,CASSPELNTEAFF,TGTGCCAGCAGCCCGGAGTTGAACACTGAAGCTTTCTTT
.,.,TRBV19,TRBJ2-7,CASGGHRYEQYF,TGTGCCAGCGGGGGGCATAGATACGAGCAGTACTTC
.,.,TRBV6-5,TRBJ2-1,CASSYYFDEQFF,TGTGCCAGCAGTTACTATTTCGATGAGCAGTTCTTC
.,.,TRBV13,TRBJ2-1,CASSLTVSGQFF,TGTGCCAGCAGCCTGACCGTATCAGGGCAGTTCTTC
.,.,TRBV21-1,TRBJ2-2,CASSKPDLGELFF,TGTGCCAGCAGCAAACCAGATCTCGGGGAGCTGTTTTTT
.,.,TRBV6-1,TRBJ2-1,CASSEATWGAYNEQFF,TGTGCCAGCAGTGAAGCCACGTGGGGCGCCTACAATGAGCAGTTCTTC
TRBD1,.,TRBV2,TRBJ1-1,CASRGAGTGEAFF,TGTGCCAGCAGGGGAGCCGGGACAGGGGAAGCTTTCTTT
.,.,TRBV9,TRBJ2-3,CASNPQQGGGDTDTQYF,TGTGCCAGCAACCCGCAACAGGGTGGTGGAGATACAGATACGCAGTATTTT
.,.,TRBV4-1,TRBJ1-1,CASSQDHREGTEAFF,TGCGCCAGCAGCCAAGATCATAGGGAGGGGACTGAAGCTTTCTTT
.,once,TRBV20-1,TRBJ1-2,CSAQTGYGYTF,TGCAGTGCGCAGACAGGTTATGGCTACACCTTC
TRBD2,.,TRBV28,TRBJ2-1,CASSSLAGVYNEQFF,TGTGCCAGCAGTTCTTTAGCGGGAGTGTACAATGAGCAGTTCTTC
TRBD1,few,TRBV6-2/TRBV6-3,TRBJ2-5,CASSRTGFQETQYF,TGTGCCAGCAGTCGGACAGGCTTCCAAGAGACCCAGTACTTC
TRBD1,.,TRBV2,TRBJ1-1,CASRNQGAVTEAFF,TGTGCCAGCAGGAACCAGGGGGCCGTCACTGAAGCTTTCTTT
.,.,TRBV24-1,TRBJ2-7,CATSDLGYEQYF,TGTGCCACCAGTGATCTCGGCTACGAGCAGTACTTC
TRBD2,.,TRBV29-1,TRBJ2-1,CSVGGTSGANEQFF,TGCAGCGTTGGTGGGACTAGCGGGGCCAATGAGCAGTTCTTC
.,.,TRBV20-1,TRBJ2-3,CSAIAVHTQYF,TGCAGTGCTATAGCTGTCCATACGCAGTATTTT
TRBD1,.,TRBV14,TRBJ1-6,CASSRQGLPGSPLHF,TGTGCCAGCAGCCGACAGGGGCTACCGGGATCACCCCTCCACTTT
.,.,TRBV7-2,TRBJ2-5,CASSFLQETQYF,TGTGCCAGCAGCTTCCTCCAAGAGACCCAGTACTTC
TRBD1,.,TRBV30,TRBJ2-1,CAWSGGQGNNEQFF,TGTGCCTGGAGTGGGGGACAGGGAAACAATGAGCAGTTCTTC
TRBD1,.,TRBV28,TRBJ1-5,CASSASGTASNQPQHF,TGTGCCAGCAGTGCGTCAGGGACAGCCTCTAATCAGCCCCAGCATTTT
.,.,TRBV20-1,TRBJ1-1,CSASQGLAFF,TGCAGTGCTAGTCAGGGGCTGGCTTTCTTT
.,few,TRBV28,TRBJ1-1,CASSFSPNTEAFF,TGTGCCAGCAGTTTCTCCCCTAACACTGAAGCTTTCTTT
TRBD1,.,TRBV2,TRBJ2-5,CASSWDRVQETQYF,TGTGCCAGCAGTTGGGACAGGGTCCAAGAGACCCAGTACTTC
TRBD1,.,TRBV6-5,TRBJ2-3,CASSFTGDLTDTQYF,TGTGCCAGCAGTTTTACAGGGGACCTCACAGATACGCAGTATTTT
.,.,TRBV10-3,TRBJ2-1,CAISESGGGGNEQFF,TGTGCCATCAGTGAATCAGGGGGCGGGGGCAATGAGCAGTTCTTC
TRBD2,once,TRBV18,TRBJ2-1,CASSRASGAYNEQFF,TGTGCCAGCTCACGCGCTAGCGGGGCCTACAATGAGCAGTTCTTC
.,.,TRBV19,TRBJ2-7,CASRRAHHPYEQYF,TGTGCCAGTAGGAGGGCCCATCATCCCTACGAGCAGTACTTC
.,.,TRBV2,TRBJ1-5,CASSENRNQPQHF,TGTGCCAGCAGTGAAAACCGGAATCAGCCCCAGCATTTT
TRBD1,.,TRBV2,TRBJ1-2,CASSESRTGSNYGYTF,TGTGCCAGCAGTGAATCCCGGACAGGGAGTAACTATGGCTACACCTTC